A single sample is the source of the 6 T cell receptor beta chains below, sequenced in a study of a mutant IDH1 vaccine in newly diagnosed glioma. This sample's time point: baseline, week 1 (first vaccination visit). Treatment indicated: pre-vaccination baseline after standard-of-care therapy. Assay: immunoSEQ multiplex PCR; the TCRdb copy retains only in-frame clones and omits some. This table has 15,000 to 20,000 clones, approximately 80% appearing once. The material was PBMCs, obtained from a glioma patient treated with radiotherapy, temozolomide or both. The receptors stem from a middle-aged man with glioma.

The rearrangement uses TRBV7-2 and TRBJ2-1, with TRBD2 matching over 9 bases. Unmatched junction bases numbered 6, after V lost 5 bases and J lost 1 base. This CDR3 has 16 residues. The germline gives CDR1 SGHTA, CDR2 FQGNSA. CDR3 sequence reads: CASSLGLAVSYNEQFF. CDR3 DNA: TGTGCCAGCAGCCTGGGACTAGCAGTGTCCTACAATGAGCAGTTCTTC.

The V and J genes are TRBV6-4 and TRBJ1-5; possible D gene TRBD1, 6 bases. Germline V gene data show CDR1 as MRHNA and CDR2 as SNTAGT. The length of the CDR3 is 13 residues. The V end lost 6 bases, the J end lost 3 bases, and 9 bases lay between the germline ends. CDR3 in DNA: TGTGCCAGCAGGGACAGCTTCAATCAGCCCCAGCATTTT. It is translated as CASRDSFNQPQHF.

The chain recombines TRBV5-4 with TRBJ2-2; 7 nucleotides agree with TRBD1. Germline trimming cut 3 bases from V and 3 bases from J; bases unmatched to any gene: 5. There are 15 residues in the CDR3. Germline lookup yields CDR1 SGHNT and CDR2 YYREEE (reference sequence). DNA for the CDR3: TGTGCCAGCAGCTCGAGGGGGCTCGACACCGGGGAGCTGTTTTTT. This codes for CASSSRGLDTGELFF.

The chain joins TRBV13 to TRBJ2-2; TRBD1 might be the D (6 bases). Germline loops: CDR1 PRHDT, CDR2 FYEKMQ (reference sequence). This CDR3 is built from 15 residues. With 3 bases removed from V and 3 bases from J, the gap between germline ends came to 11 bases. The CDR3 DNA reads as TGTGCCAGCAGCTTGTCTGGGGGCGACACCGGGGAGCTGTTTTTT. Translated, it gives CASSLSGGDTGELFF.

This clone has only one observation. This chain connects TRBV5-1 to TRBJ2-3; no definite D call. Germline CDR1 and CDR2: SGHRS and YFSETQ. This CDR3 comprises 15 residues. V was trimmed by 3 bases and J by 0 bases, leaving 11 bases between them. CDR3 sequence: CASSSIPGSTDTQYF. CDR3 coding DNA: TGCGCCAGCAGCTCAATACCGGGCAGCACAGATACGCAGTATTTT.

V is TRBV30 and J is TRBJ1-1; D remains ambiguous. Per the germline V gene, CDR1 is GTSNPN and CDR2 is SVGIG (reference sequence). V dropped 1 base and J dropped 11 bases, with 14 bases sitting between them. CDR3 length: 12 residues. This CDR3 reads CAWSASGYGAFF. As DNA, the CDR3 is TGTGCCTGGAGTGCATCGGGTTATGGGGCTTTCTTT.